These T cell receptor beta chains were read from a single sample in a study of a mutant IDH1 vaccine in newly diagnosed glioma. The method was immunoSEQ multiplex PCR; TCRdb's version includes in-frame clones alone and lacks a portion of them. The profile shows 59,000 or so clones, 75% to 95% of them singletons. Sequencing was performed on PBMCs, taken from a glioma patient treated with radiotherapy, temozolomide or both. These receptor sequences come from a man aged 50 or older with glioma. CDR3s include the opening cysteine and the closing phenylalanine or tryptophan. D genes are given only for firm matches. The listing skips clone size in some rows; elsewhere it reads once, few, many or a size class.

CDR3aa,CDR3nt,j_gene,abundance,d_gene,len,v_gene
CASSQAAGQMNTEAFF,TGTGCCAGCAGCCAAGCGGCGGGACAGATGAACACTGAAGCTTTCTTT,TRBJ1-1,NA,TRBD1,16,TRBV4-2
CATLPDHSYEQYF,TGTGCCACCTTACCCGACCACTCCTACGAGCAGTACTTC,TRBJ2-7,NA,NA,13,TRBV28
CASSEEGGNQPQHF,TGTGCCAGCAGTGAGGAGGGGGGCAATCAGCCCCAGCATTTT,TRBJ1-5,NA,NA,14,TRBV2
CASSYLFSGGTETQYF,TGTGCCAGCAGTTACCTATTTAGCGGGGGGACAGAGACCCAGTACTTC,TRBJ2-5,NA,TRBD2,16,TRBV6-5
CASSLGRNSYEQYF,TGTGCCAGCAGCTTGGGCAGAAACTCCTACGAGCAGTACTTC,TRBJ2-7,NA,NA,14,TRBV7-2
CASSLRQGDGYTF,TGCGCCAGCAGCTTGCGGCAGGGGGACGGCTACACCTTC,TRBJ1-2,NA,TRBD1,13,TRBV5-1
CASSQGTGETQYF,TGTGCCAGCAGCCAAGGGACGGGGGAGACCCAGTACTTC,TRBJ2-5,NA,NA,13,TRBV14
CASSSTIGQPQHF,TGTGCCAGCAGTTCAACGATCGGTCAGCCCCAGCATTTT,TRBJ1-5,NA,NA,13,TRBV6-4
CASSVNLGDGEKLFF,TGTGCCAGCAGCGTAAATCTGGGGGATGGAGAAAAACTGTTTTTT,TRBJ1-4,few,NA,15,TRBV9
CASSPQVAGVSYGYTF,TGTGCCAGCAGCCCACAAGTGGCAGGGGTGTCCTATGGCTACACCTTC,TRBJ1-2,NA,NA,16,TRBV9
CASSEYRTEQETQYF,TGTGCCAGCAGTGAATACCGGACAGAGCAAGAGACCCAGTACTTC,TRBJ2-5,NA,NA,15,TRBV25-1
CASSKVSSGRNEQFF,TGTGCCAGCAGTAAGGTGTCTAGCGGGAGGAATGAGCAGTTCTTC,TRBJ2-1,NA,TRBD2,15,TRBV25-1
CASSSRGPPQGYTF,TGTGCCAGCAGTTCCAGGGGCCCCCCTCAAGGCTACACCTTC,TRBJ1-2,NA,NA,14,TRBV27
CASSPGWASGGSYNEQFF,TGCGCCAGCAGCCCCGGCTGGGCTAGCGGGGGGTCCTACAATGAGCAGTTCTTC,TRBJ2-1,NA,TRBD2,18,TRBV5-1
CASRLGDMAGGVEGTEAFF,TGTGCAAGTCGCTTAGGGGACATGGCAGGGGGGGTTGAGGGCACTGAAGCTTTCTTT,TRBJ1-1,NA,NA,19,TRBV12-2
CASSEGGNYGYTF,TGTGCCAGCAGTGAAGGGGGGAACTATGGCTACACCTTC,TRBJ1-2,NA,NA,13,TRBV25-1
CASSIDLNSFGGQREHSNQPQHF,TGTGCCAGTAGTATAGATCTCAATTCGTTCGGGGGACAAAGGGAGCATAGCAATCAGCCCCAGCATTTT,TRBJ1-5,NA,NA,23,TRBV19
CASSGEGTRGLNEQFF,TGTGCCAGCAGCGGGGAGGGGACTAGAGGTCTCAATGAGCAGTTCTTC,TRBJ2-1,NA,TRBD2,16,TRBV5-4
CASSKKTGRTDTQYF,TGCGCCAGCAGTAAAAAAACAGGGCGCACAGATACGCAGTATTTT,TRBJ2-3,NA,NA,15,TRBV10-1
CASSYSPGEGYGYTF,TGTGCCAGCAGTTACTCACCGGGGGAGGGCTATGGCTACACCTTC,TRBJ1-2,NA,NA,15,TRBV6-6
CASRGSRGAGDTQYF,TGTGCCAGCCGGGGGAGTCGGGGGGCTGGAGATACGCAGTATTTT,TRBJ2-3,NA,NA,15,TRBV10-3
CAWSLDLYGGYTF,TGTGCCTGGAGTCTCGACCTCTATGGTGGCTACACCTTC,TRBJ1-2,NA,NA,13,TRBV30
CASSEGGGVSGNTIYF,TGTGCCAGCAGTGAAGGTGGGGGAGTATCTGGAAACACCATATATTTT,TRBJ1-3,once,NA,16,TRBV2
CAISLQGRANYGYTF,TGTGCCATCAGCCTACAGGGACGCGCTAACTATGGCTACACCTTC,TRBJ1-2,NA,NA,15,TRBV10-3
CASSQDSVQPIVYTF,TGTGCCAGCAGCCAAGATAGCGTGCAGCCTATAGTCTACACCTTC,TRBJ1-2,NA,NA,15,TRBV4-2
CASSTDSAGRQFF,TGTGCCAGCAGCACGGACTCGGCCGGTCGGCAGTTCTTC,TRBJ2-1,NA,NA,13,TRBV7-9
CASSPSLDRDPDTQYF,TGTGCCAGCAGCCCCTCCCTGGACAGGGACCCAGATACGCAGTATTTT,TRBJ2-3,NA,TRBD1,16,TRBV13
CASSSTGDTEAFF,TGTGCCAGCAGCAGTACAGGGGACACTGAAGCTTTCTTT,TRBJ1-1,NA,TRBD1,13,TRBV14
CASKVAGTGGYNEQFF,TGTGCCAGCAAGGTGGCGGGGACAGGGGGTTACAATGAGCAGTTCTTC,TRBJ2-1,NA,TRBD1,16,TRBV28
CASRKGTYNSYEQYF,TGTGCCAGCAGAAAAGGGACATATAACTCCTACGAGCAGTACTTC,TRBJ2-7,NA,NA,15,TRBV6-1
CASSLGAGLNNEQFF,TGTGCCAGCAGCTTAGGAGCGGGATTAAACAATGAGCAGTTCTTC,TRBJ2-1,few,TRBD2,15,TRBV7-2
CASSPSTGSYYGYTF,TGTGCCAGCAGCCCTTCGACAGGGTCCTACTATGGCTACACCTTC,TRBJ1-2,NA,TRBD1,15,TRBV9
CAWAARQETQYF,TGTGCCTGGGCAGCCAGGCAAGAGACCCAGTACTTC,TRBJ2-5,few,NA,12,TRBV30
CASSAHSGGVYGYTF,TGTGCCAGCAGCGCCCATTCAGGGGGCGTCTATGGCTACACCTTC,TRBJ1-2,NA,TRBD1,15,TRBV9
CASSPWGTPVSGNTIYF,TGTGCCAGCAGCCCGTGGGGGACGCCGGTCTCTGGAAACACCATATATTTT,TRBJ1-3,NA,NA,17,TRBV7-2
CATSRDYYLAGTSTDTQYF,TGTGCCACCAGCAGAGATTATTATCTAGCGGGGACTAGCACAGATACGCAGTATTTT,TRBJ2-3,NA,TRBD2,19,TRBV15
CASSDQGGAADTQYF,TGTGCCAGCAGTGACCAGGGAGGCGCCGCAGATACGCAGTATTTT,TRBJ2-3,NA,NA,15,TRBV6-1
CASSQVPTGHGYTF,TGTGCCAGCAGCCAAGTCCCCACAGGGCATGGCTACACCTTC,TRBJ1-2,NA,NA,14,TRBV4-2
CASSSRASNTGELFF,TGTGCCAGCAGCTCCCGGGCCTCGAACACCGGGGAGCTGTTTTTT,TRBJ2-2,NA,NA,15,TRBV7-2
CASSLSYEQYF,TGTGCCAGCAGCCTTAGCTACGAGCAGTACTTC,TRBJ2-7,NA,NA,11,TRBV7-2
CASSIDRARLNTEAFF,TGTGCCAGTAGTATAGATCGAGCCAGGCTGAACACTGAAGCTTTCTTT,TRBJ1-1,NA,NA,16,TRBV19
CASSLRPYLAFF,TGCGCCAGCAGCTTGCGGCCTTACTTAGCTTTCTTT,TRBJ1-1,NA,NA,12,TRBV5-1
CASGRRTTNEKLFF,TGTGCCAGCGGGAGGCGAACAACTAATGAAAAACTGTTTTTT,TRBJ1-4,few,NA,14,TRBV27
CASRSGLGAETQYF,TGTGCCAGCAGGTCGGGACTCGGGGCGGAGACCCAGTACTTC,TRBJ2-5,NA,NA,14,TRBV7-9
CASRGGGRDEQYF,TGTGCCAGCAGAGGGGGGGGTCGGGATGAGCAGTACTTC,TRBJ2-7,once,NA,13,TRBV6-6
CASPDRAYGYTF,TGTGCCAGCCCCGACAGGGCCTATGGCTACACCTTC,TRBJ1-2,few,TRBD1,12,TRBV2
CASSRPGGAETGNTIYF,TGTGCCAGTAGTCGTCCAGGGGGCGCAGAAACCGGAAACACCATATATTTT,TRBJ1-3,NA,TRBD1,17,TRBV19
CASSARGGVLKTQYF,TGTGCCAGCAGCGCGCGGGGGGGCGTTTTGAAGACCCAGTACTTC,TRBJ2-5,NA,TRBD2,15,TRBV7-6